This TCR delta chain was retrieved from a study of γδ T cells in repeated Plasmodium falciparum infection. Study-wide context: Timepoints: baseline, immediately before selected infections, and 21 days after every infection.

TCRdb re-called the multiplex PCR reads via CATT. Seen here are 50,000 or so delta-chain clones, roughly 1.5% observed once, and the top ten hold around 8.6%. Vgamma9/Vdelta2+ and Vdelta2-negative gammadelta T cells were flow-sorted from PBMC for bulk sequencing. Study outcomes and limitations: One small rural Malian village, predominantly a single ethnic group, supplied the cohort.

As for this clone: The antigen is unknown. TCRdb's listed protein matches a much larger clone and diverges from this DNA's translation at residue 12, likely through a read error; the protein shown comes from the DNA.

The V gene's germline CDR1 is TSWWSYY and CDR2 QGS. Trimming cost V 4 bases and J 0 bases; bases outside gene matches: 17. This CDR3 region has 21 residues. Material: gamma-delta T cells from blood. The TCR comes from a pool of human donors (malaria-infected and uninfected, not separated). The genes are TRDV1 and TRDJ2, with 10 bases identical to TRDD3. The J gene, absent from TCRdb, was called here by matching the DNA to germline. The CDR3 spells CALGVSSYWGIRTSLTAQLFF. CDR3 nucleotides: TGTGCTCTTGGGGTTTCCTCGTACTGGGGGATCCGAACTTCTTTGACAGCACAACTCTTCTTT.